This T cell receptor (beta chain) comes out of a study of blood T cell repertoires in COVID-19. The repertoire was sequenced with immunoSEQ multiplex PCR; TCRdb's copy has only in-frame clones and lacks some. This sample has approximately 300,000 clones, with 85% found just once. The table lists this clone with a count of one. There are 15 residues in the CDR3. V lost 6 bases and J lost 4; bases outside the gene matches: 9. CDR1 and CDR2 from the germline V gene are SGHVS and FNYEAQ. Input material: peripheral blood. The TCR originated in a woman between 50 and 59 years old with active or convalescent COVID-19. J is TRBJ2-3 and V is TRBV7-6; 8 bases are shared with TRBD2. CDR3 region: CASSSSAGGADTQYF. For the CDR3, the DNA is TGTGCCAGCAGTTCCTCGGCGGGAGGAGCAGATACGCAGTATTTT.